The TCR beta chain under discussion was sequenced for a study of Graves' ophthalmopathy and Graves' hyperthyroidism. This clonotype was picked up many times. Antigen unknown. Study-level results: Most clonotypes expanded in thyroid above 0.001 frequency were present in blood too.

Germline-derived CDR1 and CDR2 are LNHDA and SQIVND (reference sequence). The CDR3 consists of 16 residues. With 6 bases removed from V and 0 bases from J, the gap between germline ends came to 17 bases. Amplification from RNA transcripts yielded the TCR beta CDR3 regions. RT-PCR in the first round used HTBI primers; a second-round multiplex PCR followed. TCRdb fed the multiplex PCR reads into MiXCR, producing one record per CDR3 protein. The repertoire holds under 350,000 distinct CDR3 sequences, with under 20% as singletons. For donors with ophthalmopathy, the disease showed moderate-to-severe activity, reached CAS ≥3 and NOSPECS ≥4, and had lasted under 3 months.

Material: peripheral blood. This TCR was sampled from an adult man with Graves' ophthalmopathy. The chain combines TRBV19 with TRBJ1-1; D is unclear. The CDR3 nucleotides are TGTGCCAGTAGAAACCCACTGAATCGGCTGAACACTGAAGCTTTCTTT. Translation: CASRNPLNRLNTEAFF.